The next 21 T cell receptor beta chains were all read from a single sample in a study of T cell changes during pregnancy in multiple sclerosis. Clones were read by immunoSEQ multiplex PCR, and TCRdb kept only the in-frame ones, dropping some. The repertoire holds 55,000 to 70,000 clones, with roughly 93% as singletons. This sample comprised CD4+ T cells from peripheral blood mononuclear cells, obtained before pregnancy. These receptors were collected from a female donor with multiple sclerosis, enrolled in a pregnancy study.

This chain joins TRBV29-1 and TRBJ1-1, with D possibly being TRBD1 (6 bases). Deletions cut 0 bases from V and 1 base from J, with 12 bases between. This CDR3 is 15 amino acids long. Germline V gene data show CDR1 as SQVTM and CDR2 as ANQGSEA. CDR3 sequence: CSVEDTGGGNTEAFF. As DNA, the CDR3 is TGCAGCGTTGAAGATACTGGGGGCGGGAACACTGAAGCTTTCTTT.

The chain couples TRBV19 to TRBJ2-7, with 8 positions matching TRBD2. V gave up 7 bases and J gave up 4 bases; unmatched junction bases: 12. CDR1 is LNHDA and CDR2 is SQIVND in the germline V gene (reference sequence). The CDR3 totals 15 residues. The DNA of the CDR3 is TGTGCCAGTACCCTTGTGGCAGGCGGGAGGTACGAGCAGTACTTC. It specifies CASTLVAGGRYEQYF.

V gene TRBV6-5 combines with J gene TRBJ1-1; possible D gene TRBD1, 6 bases. Trimming took off 5 bases at V and 5 bases at J, with 18 bases between the two ends. In germline, CDR1 is MNHEY, CDR2 SVGAGI. The CDR3 has 15 residues. CDR3 residues: CASSRASTGLTEAFF. The CDR3 DNA reads TGTGCCAGCAGTCGAGCGTCCACAGGGTTGACTGAAGCTTTCTTT.

This chain links TRBV19 with TRBJ1-1; 7 nucleotides match TRBD1. The CDR3 contains 12 residues. The germline gives CDR1 LNHDA, CDR2 SQIVND (reference sequence). V lost 8 bases and J lost 6; bases outside the gene matches: 6. The CDR3 loop reads CASGQVRAEAFF. As DNA, the CDR3 is TGTGCCAGTGGACAGGTTCGCGCTGAAGCTTTCTTT.

The chain couples TRBV30 to TRBJ2-7, with D perhaps matching TRBD2 (6 bases). The V end lost 0 bases, the J end lost 4 bases, and 13 bases lay between the germline ends. CDR1 and CDR2 from the germline V gene are GTSNPN and SVGIG (reference sequence). This CDR3 has 14 residues. The CDR3 is CAWSVKGRSYEQYF. CDR3 DNA sequence: TGTGCCTGGAGTGTCAAGGGGAGGTCGTACGAGCAGTACTTC. The full variable domain, completed using reference TRBV30 and TRBJ2-7, is SQTIHQWPATLVQPVGSPLSLECTVEGTSNPNLYWYRQAAGRGLQLLFYSVGIGQISSEVPQNLSASRPQDRQFILSSKKLLLSDSGFYLCAWSVKGRSYEQYFGPGTRLTVT.

The J gene is TRBJ1-4, the V gene TRBV28; TRBD1 matches at 8 bases. With V trimmed by 5 bases and J by 1 base, 9 bases remained unmatched. This CDR3 has 17 amino acids. Per germline, CDR1 MDHEN and CDR2 SYDVKM. CDR3 bases: TGTGCCAGCAGTATGACAGGGGTGGTATTAACTAATGAAAAACTGTTTTTT. Amino acid sequence: CASSMTGVVLTNEKLFF.

The chain uses TRBV7-2 and TRBJ2-3; the match to TRBD1 covers 8 bases. V was pared by 6 bases and J by 5 bases, with 13 bases of the junction left unmatched. CDR1 is SGHTA and CDR2 is FQGNSA in the germline V gene. This CDR3 is built from 16 residues. The CDR3 DNA sequence: TGTGCCAGCAGATTGAACGGACAGGGAAGAGGAGATACGCAGTATTTT. The encoded protein is CASRLNGQGRGDTQYF.

The V and J genes are TRBV10-3 and TRBJ2-1; the match to TRBD2 covers 12 bases. This CDR3 comprises 12 residues. V lost 10 bases to trimming and J lost 9 bases; unmatched junction nucleotides: 4. The V gene's germline CDR1 is ENHRY and CDR2 SYGVKD. CDR3 sequence (DNA): TGTGCCACCTGGACTAGCGGGGCTGAGCAGTTCTTC. Its translation is CATWTSGAEQFF.

The V call is TRBV15, the J call TRBJ2-1; TRBD2 matches at 9 bases. The V gene's germline CDR1 is LNHNV and CDR2 YYDKDF (reference sequence). Germline trimming cut 1 base from V and 8 bases from J; bases unmatched to any gene: 9. This CDR3 contains 16 residues. The CDR3 nucleotides read TGTGCCACCAGCAGAGGGTGGGGCGGGAGGGCCTATGAGCAGTTCTTC. Its translation: CATSRGWGGRAYEQFF.

This chain uses TRBV7-9 with TRBJ1-2; D not resolved. This CDR3 is built from 12 residues. The V end was cut by 1 base, the J end by 7 bases, with 7 bases between. Germline V CDR1 and CDR2: SEHNR, FQNEAQ (reference sequence). The DNA for the CDR3 is TGTGCCAGCAGCTTAGGAACGAGTGGCTACACCTTC. As protein: CASSLGTSGYTF.

This chain links TRBV7-2 with TRBJ1-2; D is undetermined. This CDR3 has 16 residues. In germline, CDR1 is SGHTA, CDR2 FQGNSA. Trimming cost V 5 bases and J 0 bases, with 16 bases left between them. CDR3 amino acids: CASSTGRDISNYGYTF. DNA of the CDR3: TGTGCCAGCAGCACTGGGAGGGATATATCTAACTATGGCTACACCTTC.

The chain joins TRBV6-1 to TRBJ1-1; D not resolved. V lost 4 bases to trimming and J lost 6 bases, with 15 bases between them. The CDR3 has 14 amino acids. Germline V gives CDR1 MNHNS, CDR2 SASEGT. For the CDR3, the DNA is TGTGCCAGCAGTGTGGCCCCGGGGATCCCTGAAGCTTTCTTT. It is translated as CASSVAPGIPEAFF.

V is TRBV11-3 and J is TRBJ1-1; D is undetermined. CDR3 length: 16 amino acids. V shed 5 bases and J shed 0 bases, with 16 bases lying between them. CDR1 is SGHNT and CDR2 is YENEEA in the germline V gene. CDR3 in amino acids: CASSRQAGPMNTEAFF. CDR3 DNA: TGTGCCAGCAGCCGCCAGGCAGGCCCAATGAACACTGAAGCTTTCTTT.

CDR3 nucleotides: TGTGCCAGCAGCCCCGGACTAGCGGGAGGCGATAGTTACGAGCAGTACTTC. Encoded protein: CASSPGLAGGDSYEQYF. The chain is built from TRBV7-2 and TRBJ2-7, with 14 bases lining up with TRBD2. Germline trimming cut 5 bases from V and 4 bases from J; bases unmatched to any gene: 10. This CDR3 comprises 17 residues. Germline V CDR1 and CDR2: SGHTA, FQGNSA.

CDR3 DNA: TGTGCCAGCAGATCACAGGGAGTGGGGGCAACTAATGAAAAACTGTTTTTT. Its translation: CASRSQGVGATNEKLFF. The rearrangement links TRBV28 to TRBJ1-4, with TRBD1 as a possible D gene (6 bases). Germline CDR1 and CDR2: MDHEN and SYDVKM. The ends were cut back, 6 bases at V and 0 bases at J, with 17 bases in the middle. The CDR3 has 17 residues.

The chain joins TRBV5-1 to TRBJ2-5; D is possibly TRBD2 (7 bases). Trimming removed 4 bases at V and 2 bases at J, with 12 bases between. Germline CDR1 SGHRS, CDR2 YFSETQ. There are 14 residues in the CDR3. The CDR3 protein is CASSQQGGQETQYF. The CDR3 DNA is TGCGCCAGCAGCCAACAGGGAGGGCAAGAGACCCAGTACTTC.

This clone appeared a single time. V and J are TRBV29-1 and TRBJ1-1; 8 bases map to TRBD1. Looked up from germline, CDR1 is SQVTM and CDR2 is ANQGSEA. The J segment lost 8 bases and the V segment lost 7 bases, leaving 3 bases of the junction unmatched. CDR3 length: 10 residues. This CDR3 reads CSGRQGEAFF. In DNA form, the CDR3 reads TGCAGCGGACGACAGGGGGAAGCTTTCTTT. The full variable domain, with the rest looked up from reference TRBV29-1 and TRBJ1-1, is SAVISQKPSRDICQRGTSLTIQCQVDSQVTMMFWYRQQPGQSLTLIATANQGSEATYESGFVIDKFPISRPNLTFSTLTVSNMSPEDSSIYLCSGRQGEAFFGQGTRLTVV.

This rearrangement joins TRBV29-1 to TRBJ1-1; possible D gene TRBD1, 5 bases. Germline assignment: CDR1 SQVTM and CDR2 ANQGSEA. The germline V and J ends were trimmed by 5 bases and 4 bases, with 23 bases remaining between them. The CDR3 runs 16 residues. As DNA, the CDR3 is TGCAGCGTTCGTCAGGGACCTAGCGGGGGAGGCACTGAAGCTTTCTTT. It codes for CSVRQGPSGGGTEAFF.

The chain combines TRBV28 with TRBJ1-1; perhaps TRBD1 as D (6 bases). Germline CDR1 reads MDHEN; CDR2 reads SYDVKM. The CDR3 sequence is 16 residues long. V lost 8 bases and J lost 5, with 24 bases in between. The CDR3 nucleotides read TGTGCCAGCGTCCCGGGAGGGGGGGAGGGAAGGACTGAAGCTTTCTTT. This gives the protein CASVPGGGEGRTEAFF.

This chain connects TRBV29-1 to TRBJ2-7, with TRBD1 matching 7 bases. The CDR3 totals 15 residues. Germline values: CDR1 SQVTM, CDR2 ANQGSEA. The trim removed 1 base at V and 3 bases at J, leaving 9 bases unmatched. This CDR3 is CSVEASQGVVYEQYF. Here the CDR3 DNA reads TGCAGCGTTGAAGCGAGTCAGGGGGTGGTCTACGAGCAGTACTTC.

This chain uses TRBV2 with TRBJ2-1, with 9 bases identical to TRBD2. This CDR3 has 16 amino acids. V was pared by 6 bases and J by 4 bases, with 10 bases of the junction left unmatched. CDR1 is SNHLY, CDR2 FYNNEI, per germline. CDR3 in DNA: TGTGCCAGCAGCCCTACTAGCGGGTGGCAATACAATGAGCAGTTCTTC. It yields the protein CASSPTSGWQYNEQFF.